A selection of T cell receptor beta chains follows, all from one sample in a study of beta chain features in type 1 diabetes. Sequencing was performed with immunoSEQ multiplex PCR; in TCRdb, only in-frame clones are kept and a portion is missing. Of 600,000 to 650,000 clones listed, about a sixth are singletons. Sequenced sample: naive CD4+ T cells from blood. The receptors were sampled from a man between 18 and 35 years old in good health. Both conserved end residues are part of each CDR3. A D gene is named only where the DNA matches it firmly. Some rows mark clone size as missing; the rest say once, few, many or name a class of expanded clone.

d_call clone_size v_call cdr3_aa
. . TRBV30 CAWSLGEKLFF
. . TRBV9 CASRGVGNTIYF
. . TRBV29-1 CSVRESGSNTEAFF
. . TRBV30 CAWNLGGALQYF
TRBD1 . TRBV10-3 CATRGPPETQYF
. . TRBV2 CASIRPRDGYTF
TRBD1 . TRBV29-1 CSLGQEDNEQFF
TRBD1 few TRBV18 CASSPGTGGYNEQFF
. few TRBV7-9 CASSLESPQAFF
. few TRBV15 CATSRDNSGANVLTF
. few TRBV5-1 CASRLNTEAFF
TRBD1 few TRBV28 CASSGGQGGHEKLFF
. few TRBV7-3 CASLEGGETGELFF
TRBD1 few TRBV18 CASSRDRQETQYF
TRBD1 . TRBV29-1 CSVELGQGSGNTIYF
TRBD2 many TRBV13 CASSLRREATGELFF
TRBD1 . TRBV4-1 CASSQDYRGEAFF
TRBD1 few TRBV6-5 CASSYSMTGNYGYTF
TRBD2 . TRBV9 CASSSGGTSYNEQFF
. few TRBV5-1 CASALGAITQETQYF
. few TRBV19 CASSSLLAKNIQYF
TRBD1 few TRBV25-1 CASREQGDTEAFF
TRBD2 . TRBV4-3 CASSQDKAGGRYEQYF
. few TRBV7-2 CASSPEANYGYTF
TRBD1 few TRBV30 CAWSAQGASYNEQFF
. . TRBV28 CASSPSPRLPIPSTDTQYF
. few TRBV29-1 CSVKRVGDIQYF
. . TRBV7-2 CASSSPRFIGYGYTF
TRBD1 few TRBV19 CASSVRGQGSNQPQHF
TRBD2 . TRBV5-1 CASSVSGTSYNEQFF
. . TRBV9 CASSVEGAPSSEQYF
. . TRBV9 CASSVVGGLNQPQHF
. few TRBV2 CASSEALQGRGLYGYTF
TRBD1 . TRBV6-1 CASSLSDRGHQPQHF
TRBD1 . TRBV9 CASSAQTGLSEQYF
. . TRBV18 CASSPLSGDLAKNIQYF
. . TRBV7-9 CASSLVSRRSYNEQFF
TRBD2 . TRBV5-1 CASSSPGLADNEQFF
TRBD1 many TRBV10-3 CAISPGQGQETQYF
. . TRBV7-9 CASSLIGLHYGYTF
. . TRBV11-1 CASSPSGGGRAFF
. . TRBV10-3 CAISDVSGRTDTQYF
TRBD1 . TRBV7-8 CASSSIPPRQGDDQPQHF
. . TRBV29-1 CSVGQVFYEQYF
TRBD1 few TRBV25-1 CASSEAYPGTGAEQYF
TRBD1 few TRBV4-3 CASSQVGQGQPSKAQYF
TRBD2 . TRBV19 CASRLAGPGDTQYF
. . TRBV13 CASSSVRFSIYSYEQYF
TRBD2 many TRBV11-2 CASHDTTGGTDTQYF
TRBD1 few TRBV7-2 CASSPTLMTGRGAQPQHF
. few TRBV20-1 CSVGKTDTQYF
TRBD1 . TRBV7-2 CASSSGQSSYNEQFF
. . TRBV5-1 CASSLAFDMGSPLHF
. . TRBV15 CATSRDLQGGQYF